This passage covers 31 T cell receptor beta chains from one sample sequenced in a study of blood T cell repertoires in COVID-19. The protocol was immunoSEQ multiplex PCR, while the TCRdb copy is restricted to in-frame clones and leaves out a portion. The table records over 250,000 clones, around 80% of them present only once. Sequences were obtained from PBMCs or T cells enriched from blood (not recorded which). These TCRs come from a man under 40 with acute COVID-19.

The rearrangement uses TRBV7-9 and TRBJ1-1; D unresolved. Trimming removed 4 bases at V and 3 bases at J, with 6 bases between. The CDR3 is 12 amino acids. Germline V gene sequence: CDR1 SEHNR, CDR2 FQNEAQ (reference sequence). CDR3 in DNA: TGTGCCAGCAGCTCCGTCTACACTGAAGCTTTCTTT. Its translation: CASSSVYTEAFF.

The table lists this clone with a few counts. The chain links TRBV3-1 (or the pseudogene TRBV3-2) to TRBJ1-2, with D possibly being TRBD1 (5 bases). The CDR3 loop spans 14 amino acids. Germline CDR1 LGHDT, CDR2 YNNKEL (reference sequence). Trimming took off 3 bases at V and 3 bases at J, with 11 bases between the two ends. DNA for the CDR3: TGTGCCAGCAGCCAGAGGACATTAGACTATGGCTACACCTTC. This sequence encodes CASSQRTLDYGYTF.

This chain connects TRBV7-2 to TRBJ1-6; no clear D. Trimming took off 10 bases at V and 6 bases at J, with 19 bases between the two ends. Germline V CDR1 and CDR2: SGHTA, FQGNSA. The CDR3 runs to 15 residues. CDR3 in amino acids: CAIRLETHRNSPLHF. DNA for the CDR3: TGTGCCATACGGTTGGAGACTCATCGTAATTCACCCCTCCACTTT.

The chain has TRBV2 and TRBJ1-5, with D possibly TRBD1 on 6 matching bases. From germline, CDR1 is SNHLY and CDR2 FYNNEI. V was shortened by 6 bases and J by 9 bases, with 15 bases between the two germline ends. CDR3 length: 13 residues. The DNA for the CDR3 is TGTGCCAGCAGCGGGACATCTGAGGGGCCCCAGCATTTT. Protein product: CASSGTSEGPQHF. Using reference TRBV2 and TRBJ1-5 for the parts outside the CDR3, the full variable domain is EPEVTQTPSHQVTQMGQEVILRCVPISNHLYFYWYRQILGQKVEFLVSFYNNEISEKSEIFDDQFSVERPDGSNFTLKIRSTKLEDSAMYFCASSGTSEGPQHFGDGTRLSIL.

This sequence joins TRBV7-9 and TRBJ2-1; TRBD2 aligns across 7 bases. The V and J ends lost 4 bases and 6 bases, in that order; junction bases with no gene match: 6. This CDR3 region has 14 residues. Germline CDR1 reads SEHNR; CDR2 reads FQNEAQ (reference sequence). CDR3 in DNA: TGTGCCAGCAGCTCCTGGGGGGGACCCAATGAGCAGTTCTTC. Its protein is CASSSWGGPNEQFF.

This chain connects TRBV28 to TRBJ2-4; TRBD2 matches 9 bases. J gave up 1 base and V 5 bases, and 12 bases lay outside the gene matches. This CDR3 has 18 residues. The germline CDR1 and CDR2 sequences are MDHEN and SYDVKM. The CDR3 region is CASSQFRGRVAAKNIQYF. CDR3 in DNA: TGTGCCAGCAGTCAGTTTCGCGGGAGGGTCGCGGCCAAAAACATTCAGTACTTC. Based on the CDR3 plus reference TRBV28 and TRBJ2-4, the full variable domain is DVKVTQSSRYLVKRTGEKVFLECVQDMDHENMFWYRQDPGLGLRLIYFSYDVKMKEKGDIPEGYSVSREKKERFSLILESASTNQTSMYLCASSQFRGRVAAKNIQYFGAGTRLSVL.

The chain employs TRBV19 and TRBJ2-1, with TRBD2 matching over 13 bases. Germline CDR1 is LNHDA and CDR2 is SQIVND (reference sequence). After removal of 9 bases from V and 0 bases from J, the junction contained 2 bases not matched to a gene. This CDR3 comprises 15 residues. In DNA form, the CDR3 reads TGTGCCAGCGGGACTAGCGGGGCCTCCTACAATGAGCAGTTCTTC. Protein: CASGTSGASYNEQFF.

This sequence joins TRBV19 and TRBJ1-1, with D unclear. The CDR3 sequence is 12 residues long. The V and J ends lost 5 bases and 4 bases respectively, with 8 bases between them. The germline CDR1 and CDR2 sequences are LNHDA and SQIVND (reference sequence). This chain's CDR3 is CASSQYGTEAFF. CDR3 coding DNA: TGTGCCAGTAGTCAGTATGGCACTGAAGCTTTCTTT.

For the CDR3, the DNA is TGTGCCAGCAATGGGGAGGGCAAAAACATTCAGTACTTC. It specifies CASNGEGKNIQYF. V usage is TRBV7-9 and J usage is TRBJ2-4; TRBD2 aligns across 7 bases. Trimming removed 7 bases from V and 3 bases from J; junction bases left unmatched: 3. Germline V gene lookup returns CDR1 SEHNR and CDR2 FQNEAQ (reference sequence). CDR3 size: 13 residues. The full variable domain, with the rest looked up from reference TRBV7-9 and TRBJ2-4, is DTGVSQNPRHKITKRGQNVTFRCDPISEHNRLYWYRQTLGQGPEFLTYFQNEAQLEKSRLLSDRFSAERPKGSFSTLEIQRTEQGDSAMYLCASNGEGKNIQYFGAGTRLSVL.

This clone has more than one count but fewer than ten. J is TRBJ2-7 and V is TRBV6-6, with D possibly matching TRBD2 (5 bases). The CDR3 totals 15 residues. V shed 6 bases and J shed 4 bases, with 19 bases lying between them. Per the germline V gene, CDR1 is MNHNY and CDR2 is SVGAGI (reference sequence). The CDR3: CASSPGGITGYEQYV. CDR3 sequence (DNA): TGTGCCAGCAGCCCCGGAGGTATTACTGGTTACGAGCAGTACGTC.

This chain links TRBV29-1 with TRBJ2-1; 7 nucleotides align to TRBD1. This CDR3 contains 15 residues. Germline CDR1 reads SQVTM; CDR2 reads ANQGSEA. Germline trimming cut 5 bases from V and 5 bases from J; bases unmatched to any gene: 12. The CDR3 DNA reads TGCAGCGTTCGCCGGGACAGAACAATTAACAATGAGCAGTTCTTC. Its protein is CSVRRDRTINNEQFF.

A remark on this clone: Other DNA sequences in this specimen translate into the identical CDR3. This CDR3 reads CASSYGANEQFF. The DNA for the CDR3 is TGTGCCAGCAGTTACGGGGCTAATGAGCAGTTCTTC. The J gene is TRBJ2-1, the V gene TRBV6-6, with a tentative D call TRBD1 (5 bases). The CDR3 consists of 12 residues. Trimming shortened V by 2 bases and J by 7 bases, and 6 bases separated the two germline ends. The germline V gene has CDR1 MNHNY and CDR2 SVGAGI (reference sequence).

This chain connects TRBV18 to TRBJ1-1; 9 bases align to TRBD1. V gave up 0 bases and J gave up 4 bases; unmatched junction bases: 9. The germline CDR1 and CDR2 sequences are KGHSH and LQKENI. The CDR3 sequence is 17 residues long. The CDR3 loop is CASSPPPGTGLATEAFF. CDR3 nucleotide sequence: TGTGCCAGCTCACCACCCCCCGGGACAGGGCTGGCCACTGAAGCTTTCTTT.

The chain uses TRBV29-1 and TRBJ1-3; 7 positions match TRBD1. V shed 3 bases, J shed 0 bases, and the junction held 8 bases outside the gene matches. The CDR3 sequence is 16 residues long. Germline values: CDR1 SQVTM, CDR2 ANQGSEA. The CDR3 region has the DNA TGCAGCGTTGACAAAAAGGGACAGCCCTCTGGAAACACCATATATTTT. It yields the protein CSVDKKGQPSGNTIYF.

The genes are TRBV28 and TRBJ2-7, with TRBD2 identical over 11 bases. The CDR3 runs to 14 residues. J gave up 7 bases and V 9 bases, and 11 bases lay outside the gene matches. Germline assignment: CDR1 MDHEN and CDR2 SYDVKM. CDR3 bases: TGTGCCAGTCAGTCACTAGCGGGGGTGTTTGAGCAGTACGTC. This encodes CASQSLAGVFEQYV.

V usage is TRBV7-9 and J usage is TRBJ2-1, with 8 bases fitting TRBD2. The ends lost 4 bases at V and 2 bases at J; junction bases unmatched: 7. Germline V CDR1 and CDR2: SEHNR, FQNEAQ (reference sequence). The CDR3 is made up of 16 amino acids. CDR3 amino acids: CASSSFSGSPYNEQFF. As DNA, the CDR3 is TGTGCCAGCAGCTCCTTCAGCGGGAGCCCCTACAATGAGCAGTTCTTC.

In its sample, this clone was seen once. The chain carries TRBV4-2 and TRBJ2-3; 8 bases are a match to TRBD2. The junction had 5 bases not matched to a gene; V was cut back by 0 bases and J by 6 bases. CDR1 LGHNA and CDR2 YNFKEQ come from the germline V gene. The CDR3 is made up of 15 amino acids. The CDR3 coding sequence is TGTGCCAGCAGCCAAGATTGGAGCGGGAGTGATACGCAGTATTTT. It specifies CASSQDWSGSDTQYF.

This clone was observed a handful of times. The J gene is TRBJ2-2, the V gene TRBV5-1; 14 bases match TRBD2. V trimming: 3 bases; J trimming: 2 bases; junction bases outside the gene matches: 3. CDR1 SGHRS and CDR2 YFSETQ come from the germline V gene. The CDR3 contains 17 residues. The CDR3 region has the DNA TGCGCCAGCAGCTCGGGACTAGCGGGGGCCAACACCGGGGAGCTGTTTTTT. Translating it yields CASSSGLAGANTGELFF.

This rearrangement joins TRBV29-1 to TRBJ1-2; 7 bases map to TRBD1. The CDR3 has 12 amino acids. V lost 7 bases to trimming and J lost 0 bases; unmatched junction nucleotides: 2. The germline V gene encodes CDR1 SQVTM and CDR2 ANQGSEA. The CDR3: CSAQGANYGYTF. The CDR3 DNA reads TGCAGCGCGCAGGGGGCTAACTATGGCTACACCTTC.

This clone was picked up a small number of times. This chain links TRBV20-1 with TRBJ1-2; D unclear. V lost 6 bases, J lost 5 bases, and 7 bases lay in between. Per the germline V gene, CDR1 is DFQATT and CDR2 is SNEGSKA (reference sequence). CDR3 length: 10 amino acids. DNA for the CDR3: TGCAGTGCCTATGAATATGGCTACACCTTC. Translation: CSAYEYGYTF.

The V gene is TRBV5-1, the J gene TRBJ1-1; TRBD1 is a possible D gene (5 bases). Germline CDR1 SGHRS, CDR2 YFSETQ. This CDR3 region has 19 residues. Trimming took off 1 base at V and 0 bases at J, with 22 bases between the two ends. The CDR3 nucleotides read TGCGCCAGCAGCTTGTATCCCTCGTCCGGGGGGGTGTTGAACACTGAAGCTTTCTTT. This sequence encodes CASSLYPSSGGVLNTEAFF. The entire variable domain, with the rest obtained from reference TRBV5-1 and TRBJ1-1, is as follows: KAGVTQTPRYLIKTRGQQVTLSCSPISGHRSVSWYQQTPGQGLQFLFEYFSETQRNKGNFPGRFSGRQFSNSRSEMNVSTLELGDSALYLCASSLYPSSGGVLNTEAFFGQGTRLTVV.

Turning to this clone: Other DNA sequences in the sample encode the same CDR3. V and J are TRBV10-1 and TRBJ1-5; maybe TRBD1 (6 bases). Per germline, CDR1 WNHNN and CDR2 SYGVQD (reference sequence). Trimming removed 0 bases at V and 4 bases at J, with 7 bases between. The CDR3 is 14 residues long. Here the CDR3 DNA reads TGCGCCAGCAGTGAGTCGGGGGCTAATCAGCCCCAGCATTTT. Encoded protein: CASSESGANQPQHF.

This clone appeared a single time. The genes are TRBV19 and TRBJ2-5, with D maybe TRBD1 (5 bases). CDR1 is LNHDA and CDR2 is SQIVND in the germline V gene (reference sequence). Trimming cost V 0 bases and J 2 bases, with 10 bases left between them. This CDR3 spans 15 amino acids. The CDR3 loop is CASSIDFRVQETQYF. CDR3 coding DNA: TGTGCCAGTAGTATAGATTTCAGGGTTCAAGAGACCCAGTACTTC.

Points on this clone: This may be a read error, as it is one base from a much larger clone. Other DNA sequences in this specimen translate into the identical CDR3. The CDR3 sequence is CASSLLNEQFF. The CDR3 bases are TGTGCCAGCAGCTTACTCAATGAGCAGTTCTTC. The rearrangement joins TRBV11-3 to TRBJ2-1, with unresolved D. V lost 2 bases to trimming and J lost 6 bases, with 2 bases between them. CDR1 is SGHNT and CDR2 is YENEEA in the germline V gene. The CDR3 has 11 residues.

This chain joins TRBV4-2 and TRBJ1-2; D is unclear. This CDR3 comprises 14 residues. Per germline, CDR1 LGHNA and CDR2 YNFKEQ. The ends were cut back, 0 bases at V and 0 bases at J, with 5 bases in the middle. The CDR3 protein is CASSQESTNYGYTF. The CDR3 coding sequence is TGTGCCAGCAGCCAAGAGAGCACTAACTATGGCTACACCTTC.

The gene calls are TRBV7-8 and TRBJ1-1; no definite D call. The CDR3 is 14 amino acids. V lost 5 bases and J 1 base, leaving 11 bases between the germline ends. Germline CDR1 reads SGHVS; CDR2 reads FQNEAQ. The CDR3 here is CASSPGTANTEAFF. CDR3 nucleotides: TGTGCCAGCAGCCCAGGTACGGCGAACACTGAAGCTTTCTTT. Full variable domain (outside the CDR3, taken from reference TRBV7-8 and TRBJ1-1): GAGVSQSPRYKVAKRGQDVALRCDPISGHVSLFWYQQALGQGPEFLTYFQNEAQLDKSGLPSDRFFAERPEGSVSTLKIQRTQQEDSAVYLCASSPGTANTEAFFGQGTRLTVV.

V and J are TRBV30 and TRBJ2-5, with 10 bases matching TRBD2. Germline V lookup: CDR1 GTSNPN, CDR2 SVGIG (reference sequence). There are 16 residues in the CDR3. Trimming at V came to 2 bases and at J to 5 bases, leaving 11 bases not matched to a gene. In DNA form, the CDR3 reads TGTGCCTGGAGTCTTCCGCTAGCGGGAGCTGGGGAGACCCAGTACTTC. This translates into CAWSLPLAGAGETQYF.

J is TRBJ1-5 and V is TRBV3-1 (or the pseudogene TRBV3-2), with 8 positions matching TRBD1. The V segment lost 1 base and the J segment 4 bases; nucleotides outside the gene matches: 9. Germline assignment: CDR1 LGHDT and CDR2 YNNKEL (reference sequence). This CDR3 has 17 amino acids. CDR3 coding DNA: TGTGCCAGCAGCCAAGCGCCGAACAGGGGGGGGAATCAGCCCCAGCATTTT. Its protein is CASSQAPNRGGNQPQHF.

The CDR3 DNA follows: TGTGCCAGCAGCTTAGGCAGGGAGACCCAGTACTTC. The encoded protein is CASSLGRETQYF. The chain has TRBV11-3 and TRBJ2-5; no definite D call. The CDR3 runs to 12 residues. Trimming shortened V by 1 base and J by 5 bases, and 5 bases separated the two germline ends. Per the germline V gene, CDR1 is SGHNT and CDR2 is YENEEA.

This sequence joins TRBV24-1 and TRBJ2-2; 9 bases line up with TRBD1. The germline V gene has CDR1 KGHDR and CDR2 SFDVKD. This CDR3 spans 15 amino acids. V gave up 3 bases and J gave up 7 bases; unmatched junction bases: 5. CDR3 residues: CATSDRQGVYGELFF. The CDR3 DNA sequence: TGTGCCACCAGTGATCGACAGGGGGTCTACGGGGAGCTGTTTTTT.

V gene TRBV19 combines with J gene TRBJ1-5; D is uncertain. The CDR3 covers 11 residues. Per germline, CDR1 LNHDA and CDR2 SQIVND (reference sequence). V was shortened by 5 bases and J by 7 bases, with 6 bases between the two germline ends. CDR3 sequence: CASSSQQPQHF. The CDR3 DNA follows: TGTGCCAGTAGTTCCCAACAGCCCCAGCATTTT.